The 22 T cell receptor beta chains in this list originate from one sample, sequenced in a study of PD-1 blockade in classical Hodgkin lymphoma. Assay: immunoSEQ multiplex PCR; the TCRdb copy retains only in-frame clones and omits some. The sample has more than 20,000 clones; approximately 84% are singletons. Every single patient, without exception, relapsed after autologous stem cell transplantation, and brentuximab vedotin exposure varied. Material: peripheral blood mononuclear cells (PBMCs), obtained at baseline. The source of these receptors is a human donor with classical Hodgkin lymphoma.

This clone was found once. The chain links TRBV5-1 to TRBJ2-7; D possibly corresponds to TRBD2 (6 bases). This CDR3 is 11 amino acids long. The V end lost 5 bases, the J end lost 5 bases, and 8 bases lay between the germline ends. Germline CDR1 and CDR2: SGHRS and YFSETQ. The CDR3 DNA reads TGCGCCAGCAGGGAGGGGAACGAGCAGTACTTC. This translates into CASREGNEQYF.

The rearrangement uses TRBV27 and TRBJ2-3, with TRBD2 matching over 13 bases. The CDR3 has 17 residues. The V gene's germline CDR1 is MNHEY and CDR2 SMNVEV (reference sequence). After removal of 5 bases from V and 6 bases from J, the junction contained 11 bases not matched to a gene. CDR3 DNA sequence: TGTGCCAGCAGTCAACGACTAGCGGGGGGCCCTAGGGATACGCAGTATTTT. As protein: CASSQRLAGGPRDTQYF.

J is TRBJ1-2 and V is TRBV4-2; no clear D. The CDR3 length is 14 residues. CDR1 is LGHNA and CDR2 is YNFKEQ in the germline V gene. V was trimmed by 1 base and J by 3 bases, leaving 9 bases between them. CDR3: CASSQGREYYGYTF. For the CDR3, the DNA is TGTGCCAGCAGCCAAGGGCGGGAATACTATGGCTACACCTTC.

The rearrangement uses TRBV7-9 and TRBJ2-5; D may match TRBD1 or TRBD2 (5 bases each). Per germline, CDR1 SEHNR and CDR2 FQNEAQ (reference sequence). The CDR3 loop spans 12 amino acids. V lost 6 bases and J 0 bases, leaving 5 bases between the germline ends. CDR3 sequence reads: CASRGDQETQYF. Here the CDR3 DNA reads TGTGCCAGCAGGGGGGACCAAGAGACCCAGTACTTC.

In DNA form, the CDR3 reads TGTGCCAGCAGCCTTACCACCGGGGGGAGCTCCTACGAGCAGTACTTC. Its translation: CASSLTTGGSSYEQYF. The V call is TRBV7-8, the J call TRBJ2-7; 7 bases are a match to TRBD2. Germline values: CDR1 SGHVS, CDR2 FQNEAQ. The V gene end was trimmed by 5 bases and the J gene end by 0 bases; junction bases not matched to a gene: 10. The CDR3 is 16 residues long.

This chain joins TRBV29-1 and TRBJ1-2, with 7 positions matching TRBD1. Germline V gene lookup returns CDR1 SQVTM and CDR2 ANQGSEA. After removal of 4 bases from V and 0 bases from J, the junction contained 8 bases not matched to a gene. This CDR3 has 15 residues. CDR3 protein: CSVADRLLTNYGYTF. CDR3 sequence (DNA): TGCAGCGTTGCGGACAGGCTCCTAACTAACTATGGCTACACCTTC.

This clone has a handful of counts. The V and J genes are TRBV7-9 and TRBJ1-5; D remains ambiguous. Germline V CDR1 and CDR2: SEHNR, FQNEAQ (reference sequence). The CDR3 is 13 amino acids. Trimming left V 0 bases short and J 9 bases short, with 9 bases between. The CDR3 reads CASSLAAGTPQHF. CDR3 nucleotide sequence: TGTGCCAGCAGCTTAGCGGCAGGTACGCCCCAGCATTTT.

The chain combines TRBV7-8 with TRBJ1-2; no definite D call. V dropped 4 bases and J dropped 0 bases, with 3 bases sitting between them. The CDR3 spans 12 residues. Germline CDR1 and CDR2: SGHVS and FQNEAQ. The CDR3 region has the DNA TGTGCCAGCAGCTCCCCTAACTATGGCTACACCTTC. This sequence encodes CASSSPNYGYTF.

The chain recombines TRBV7-9 with TRBJ1-1; 8 positions agree with TRBD1. The V gene's germline CDR1 is SEHNR and CDR2 FQNEAQ (reference sequence). The CDR3 has 15 residues. The V and J ends lost 5 bases and 2 bases, in that order; junction bases with no gene match: 7. The CDR3 nucleotides are TGTGCCAGCAGCGCGGAGGACAGGGCTAACACTGAAGCTTTCTTT. Its translation: CASSAEDRANTEAFF.

The chain links TRBV7-9 to TRBJ2-3; D is unresolved. The CDR3 length is 15 residues. V was trimmed by 1 base and J by 1 base, leaving 9 bases between them. The V gene's germline CDR1 is SEHNR and CDR2 FQNEAQ (reference sequence). The CDR3 is CASSLGSGGTDTQYF. The CDR3 nucleotides read TGTGCCAGCAGCTTAGGATCTGGGGGCACAGATACGCAGTATTTT.

The V gene is TRBV5-1, the J gene TRBJ1-6; a possible D gene is TRBD1 (6 bases). CDR1 is SGHRS and CDR2 is YFSETQ in the germline V gene. With 0 bases removed from V and 7 bases from J, the gap between germline ends came to 11 bases. The CDR3 extends over 15 amino acids. CDR3 in amino acids: CASSLGQAENSPLHF. In DNA form, the CDR3 reads TGCGCCAGCAGCTTGGGACAGGCTGAGAATTCACCCCTCCACTTT.

This clone occurred once. The chain links TRBV19 to TRBJ2-5; 8 positions agree with TRBD1. V was pared by 4 bases and J by 6 bases, with 13 bases of the junction left unmatched. The germline V gene encodes CDR1 LNHDA and CDR2 SQIVND (reference sequence). CDR3 length: 16 residues. The CDR3 DNA follows: TGTGCCAGTAGTACTTCAACCGGGACAGGAGGGCAGACCCAGTACTTC. It specifies CASSTSTGTGGQTQYF.

The rearrangement uses TRBV13 and TRBJ1-1; unclear D gene. Germline V gene lookup returns CDR1 PRHDT and CDR2 FYEKMQ (reference sequence). Trimming took off 6 bases at V and 6 bases at J, with 17 bases between the two ends. CDR3 length equals 14 residues. CDR3 bases: TGTGCCAGCAGATCCTCCGTCGCGAAGGCTGAAGCTTTCTTT. Protein sequence: CASRSSVAKAEAFF.

The rearrangement joins TRBV7-9 to TRBJ2-5; TRBD2 agrees at 10 bases. V shed 6 bases, J shed 2 bases, and the junction held 3 bases outside the gene matches. Per germline, CDR1 SEHNR and CDR2 FQNEAQ (reference sequence). The CDR3 contains 14 residues. For the CDR3, the DNA is TGTGCCAGCAGGTCTAGCGGGGGACAAGAGACCCAGTACTTC. It specifies CASRSSGGQETQYF.

The chain employs TRBV10-3 and TRBJ2-2, with D maybe TRBD1 (6 bases). The CDR3 runs to 14 residues. Trimming removed 3 bases from V and 6 bases from J, with 11 bases in between. From germline, CDR1 is ENHRY and CDR2 SYGVKD. The CDR3 is CAISDPKGAGELFF. The CDR3 bases are TGTGCCATCAGTGACCCGAAGGGGGCCGGGGAGCTGTTTTTT.

Notes on this clone: At one end, the junction sequence differs from germline, possibly due to a read error. The chain links TRBV7-7 to TRBJ2-3; D possibly corresponds to TRBD2 (6 bases). The CDR3 has 15 residues. Germline CDR1 and CDR2: SSHAT and FNYEAQ (reference sequence). CDR3 bases: TGTGCTAGCAGCCCGGGGCGGGGAGTGGCAGATACGCAGTATTTT. Protein product: CASSPGRGVADTQYF.

The chain links TRBV7-8 to TRBJ2-7; D remains ambiguous. The CDR3 consists of 12 residues. Germline CDR1 and CDR2: SGHVS and FQNEAQ. Trimming stripped 1 base from V and 3 bases from J, with 4 bases between. CDR3 bases: TGTGCCAGCAGCTTAGTTATCTACGAGCAGTACTTC. Translated: CASSLVIYEQYF.

The chain employs TRBV4-3 and TRBJ2-7; 7 positions match TRBD1. The trim removed 6 bases at V and 3 bases at J, leaving 8 bases unmatched. This CDR3 contains 14 residues. Germline loops: CDR1 LGHNA, CDR2 YSLEER. DNA of the CDR3: TGCGCCAGCAGTCAACACAGGGGATTCTACGAGCAGTACTTC. Translating gives CASSQHRGFYEQYF.

The chain couples TRBV27 to TRBJ2-7; D call uncertain. Trimming took 6 bases from V and 6 from J, leaving 15 bases between them. The CDR3 loop spans 13 amino acids. CDR1 is MNHEY and CDR2 is SMNVEV in the germline V gene (reference sequence). The CDR3 DNA is TGTGCCAGCAGCCCAGACTTTCCGGGCGAGCAGTACTTC. This codes for CASSPDFPGEQYF.

As for this clone: Other DNA sequences within the sample encode an identical CDR3. The chain recombines TRBV7-9 with TRBJ1-1; no reliable D call. The CDR3 spans 13 residues. V gave up 1 base and J gave up 4 bases, with 7 bases separating them. Germline V gene data show CDR1 as SEHNR and CDR2 as FQNEAQ (reference sequence). CDR3 residues: CASSLEGGTEAFF. CDR3 coding DNA: TGTGCCAGCAGCTTAGAGGGAGGCACTGAAGCTTTCTTT.

V and J are TRBV28 and TRBJ2-2; 9 nucleotides line up with TRBD2. This CDR3 spans 15 amino acids. V lost 8 bases and J lost 0; bases outside the gene matches: 4. In germline, CDR1 is MDHEN, CDR2 SYDVKM. CDR3 in amino acids: CASRLAGANTGELFF. The CDR3 nucleotides read TGTGCCAGCCGCTTAGCGGGGGCGAACACCGGGGAGCTGTTTTTT.

The chain joins TRBV19 to TRBJ1-4, with a possible D match to TRBD1 (5 bases). Trimming stripped 4 bases from V and 7 bases from J, with 13 bases between. The germline CDR1 and CDR2 sequences are LNHDA and SQIVND (reference sequence). The length of the CDR3 is 14 residues. The CDR3 spells CASSTGQGGEKLFF. As DNA, the CDR3 is TGTGCCAGTAGTACGGGGCAGGGAGGTGAAAAACTGTTTTTT.